Listed below are T cell receptor beta chains from one sample, sequenced in a study of PD-L1 blockade in urothelial cancer. The assay was immunoSEQ multiplex PCR, and TCRdb's table has in-frame clones only and misses some. The table includes 70,000 to 75,000 clones, 84% detected once. Sample: PBMCs, taken around atezolizumab (anti-PD-L1) treatment. The source is a woman between 65 and 79 years old with urothelial cancer. The CDR3 runs from the conserved cysteine through the conserved F or W. The D gene is left open where the match is weak. Size values are once, few and many counts, or a class for expanded clones, and some rows have none.

j_gene,v_gene,abundance,d_gene,CDR3aa,CDR3nt
TRBJ2-7,TRBV11-2,many,.,CASSSDGLNYEQYF,TGTGCCAGCAGCTCGGACGGACTTAACTACGAGCAGTACTTC
TRBJ2-7,TRBV10-3,.,TRBD2,CAISWTSDSYEQYF,TGTGCCATCAGTTGGACTAGCGACTCCTACGAGCAGTACTTC
TRBJ1-2,TRBV18,.,TRBD1,CASSPTGAGYGYTF,TGTGCCAGCTCACCGACAGGGGCGGGCTATGGCTACACCTTC
TRBJ2-1,TRBV19,.,.,CASSMEATYNEQFF,TGTGCCAGTAGTATGGAGGCGACCTACAATGAGCAGTTCTTC
TRBJ1-1,TRBV29-1,.,TRBD1,CSATGAGMDTEAFF,TGCAGCGCCACAGGGGCGGGGATGGACACTGAAGCTTTCTTT
TRBJ2-7,TRBV4-1,few,.,CASSHQYEQYF,TGCGCCAGCAGCCACCAGTACGAGCAGTACTTC
TRBJ1-1,TRBV6-1,.,.,CASRRDGTQNTEAFF,TGTGCCAGCAGGCGGGACGGGACCCAGAACACTGAAGCTTTCTTT
TRBJ1-3,TRBV7-2,.,.,CASSLNGRGNTIYF,TGTGCCAGCAGCTTAAACGGCCGCGGGAACACCATATATTTT
TRBJ1-4,TRBV11-2,.,.,CASSLGLNEKLFF,TGTGCCAGCAGCTTAGGACTAAATGAAAAACTGTTTTTT
TRBJ2-7,TRBV19,.,TRBD1,CASSLQGAGYEQYF,TGTGCCAGTAGTCTACAGGGGGCCGGCTACGAGCAGTACTTC